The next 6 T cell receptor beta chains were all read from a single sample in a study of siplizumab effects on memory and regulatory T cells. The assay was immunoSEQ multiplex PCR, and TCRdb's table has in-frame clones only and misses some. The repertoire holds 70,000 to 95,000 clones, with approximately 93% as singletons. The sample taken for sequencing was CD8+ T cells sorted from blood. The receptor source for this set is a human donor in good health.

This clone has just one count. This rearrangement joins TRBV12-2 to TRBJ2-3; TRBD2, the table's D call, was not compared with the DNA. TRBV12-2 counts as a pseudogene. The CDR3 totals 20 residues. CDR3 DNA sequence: TGTGCAAGTCGCTTAGCGTCTCCGATAGCGGGGGGGCGGGACACAGATACGCAGTATTTT. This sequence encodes CASRLASPIAGGRDTDTQYF.

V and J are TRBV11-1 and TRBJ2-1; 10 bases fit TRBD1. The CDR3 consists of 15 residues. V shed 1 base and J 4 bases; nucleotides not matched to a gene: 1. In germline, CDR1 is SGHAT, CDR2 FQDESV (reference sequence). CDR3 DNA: TGTGCCAGCAGCTTAGTGGGACAGGGGTACAATGAGCAGTTCTTC. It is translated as CASSLVGQGYNEQFF.

DNA for the CDR3: TGTGCCAGCAGCTTAGCGTTTAGCGGGACCTTCCACGAGCAGTACTTC. Its protein product is CASSLAFSGTFHEQYF. The chain employs TRBV7-8 and TRBJ2-7; TRBD2 matches at 8 bases. From germline, CDR1 is SGHVS and CDR2 FQNEAQ. V shed 0 bases and J 5 bases; nucleotides not matched to a gene: 9. This CDR3 has 16 residues.

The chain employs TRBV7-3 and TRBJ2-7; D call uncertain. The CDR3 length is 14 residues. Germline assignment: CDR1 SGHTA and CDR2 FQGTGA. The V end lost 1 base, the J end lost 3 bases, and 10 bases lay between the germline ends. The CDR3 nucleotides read TGTGCCAGCAGCTTAATCCCTGGGGACTACGAGCAGTACTTC. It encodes CASSLIPGDYEQYF.

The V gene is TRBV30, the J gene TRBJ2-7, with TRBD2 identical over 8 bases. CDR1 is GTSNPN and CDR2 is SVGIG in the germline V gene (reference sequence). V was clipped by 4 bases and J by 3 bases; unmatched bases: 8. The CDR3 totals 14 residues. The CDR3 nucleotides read TGTGCCTGGACTAGTCCCGGGAGGGACTACGAGCAGTACTTC. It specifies CAWTSPGRDYEQYF.

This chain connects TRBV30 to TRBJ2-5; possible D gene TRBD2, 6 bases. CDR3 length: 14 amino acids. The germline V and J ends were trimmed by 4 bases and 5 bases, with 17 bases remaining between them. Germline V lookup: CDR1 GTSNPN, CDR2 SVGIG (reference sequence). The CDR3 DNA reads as TGTGCCTGGACCCCGGCCGCGGGATTGGAGACCCAGTACTTC. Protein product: CAWTPAAGLETQYF.